Detailed here is one T cell receptor (beta chain). The data are from a study of blood T cell repertoires in COVID-19. Study in general: Sources were T cells, B-cell-depleted T cells, or PBMCs; the material itself was cDNA or gDNA.

The CDR3 runs 15 residues. The V end was cut by 5 bases, the J end by 3 bases, with 17 bases between. The germline V gene has CDR1 MNHNY and CDR2 SVGAGI (reference sequence). Authors' methods: Estimated nucleated cell counts came from reference gene primer amplification. TCRdb's table, derived via immunoSEQ multiplex PCR, lists solely in-frame clones and lacks some. V, J and clone size are taken as reported in that table, and D and trimming were inferred from the DNA itself. The sample lists some 200,000 clones; 85% to 90% were seen once. The chain has TRBV6-6 and TRBJ2-7; D is ambiguous. The source is a man aged 80 or over with acute or convalescent COVID-19. The sequencing input was peripheral blood. The CDR3 loop is CASSDSTDRFYEQYF. The CDR3 DNA follows: TGTGCCAGCAGTGATAGTACAGACCGCTTCTACGAGCAGTACTTC.